One and the same sample provided the 13 T cell receptor beta chains below, sequenced in a study of blood T cell repertoires in COVID-19. Clones were read by immunoSEQ multiplex PCR, and TCRdb kept only the in-frame ones, dropping some. The profile covers fewer than 350,000 clones, with roughly nine tenths appearing a single time and roughly 12% taken by the ten largest. The sequenced sample was peripheral blood. The receptor source for this set is a woman under 40 with COVID-19, enrolled during active disease.

The gene calls are TRBV7-2 and TRBJ1-1; the match to TRBD1 covers 7 bases. Germline V gene sequence: CDR1 SGHTA, CDR2 FQGNSA. This CDR3 has 15 residues. The trim removed 5 bases at V and 1 base at J, leaving 7 bases unmatched. The CDR3, as DNA: TGTGCCAGCAGCCCCAACTGGGACAGGAACACTGAAGCTTTCTTT. Translating it yields CASSPNWDRNTEAFF.

The chain joins TRBV18 to TRBJ2-5, with D tentatively TRBD1 (5 bases). V lost 1 base to trimming and J lost 4 bases, with 13 bases between them. The V gene's germline CDR1 is KGHSH and CDR2 LQKENI. CDR3 length: 15 amino acids. CDR3 in DNA: TGTGCCAGCTCACCACTCAAGGGGTCGGGAGAGACCCAGTACTTC. Residues: CASSPLKGSGETQYF.

The rearrangement joins TRBV18 to TRBJ1-5; 9 positions agree with TRBD1. V was clipped by 6 bases and J by 5 bases; unmatched bases: 5. The CDR3 runs to 14 residues. Germline V gives CDR1 KGHSH, CDR2 LQKENI. This chain's CDR3 is CASSATGGDQPQHF. CDR3 DNA sequence: TGTGCCAGCTCCGCGACAGGGGGTGATCAGCCCCAGCATTTT.

This clone showed up just once. J is TRBJ1-2 and V is TRBV7-8, with D tentatively TRBD1 (6 bases). The germline CDR1 and CDR2 sequences are SGHVS and FQNEAQ. The CDR3 is 14 amino acids. With 5 bases removed from V and 8 bases from J, the gap between germline ends came to 18 bases. The CDR3 bases are TGTGCCAGCAGCCTTAGGGGGATCTTGAGGGGCTACACCTTC. It is translated as CASSLRGILRGYTF.

The chain links TRBV10-3 to TRBJ2-5, with TRBD2 identical over 12 bases. J lost 4 bases, V lost 3 bases, and 27 bases had no gene match. This CDR3 spans 23 amino acids. In germline, CDR1 is ENHRY, CDR2 SYGVKD. CDR3 sequence reads: CAISESRGRSTSGGPIARETQYF. CDR3 DNA: TGTGCCATCAGTGAATCGCGGGGACGGTCGACTAGCGGGGGACCTATAGCTCGAGAGACCCAGTACTTC.

The rearrangement uses TRBV19 and TRBJ2-3; 12 positions agree with TRBD1. The CDR3 contains 20 residues. Looked up from germline, CDR1 is LNHDA and CDR2 is SQIVND (reference sequence). Here the CDR3 reads CAYTGGGQGAPQASTDTQYF. CDR3 nucleotide sequence: TGTGCTTACACCGGTGGGGGACAGGGGGCCCCGCAGGCGAGCACAGATACGCAGTATTTT.

V is TRBV24-1 and J is TRBJ2-5, with D maybe TRBD2 (6 bases). The V gene lost 3 bases and the J gene lost 10 bases, with 8 bases spanning the gap. The CDR3 runs 11 residues. Germline loops: CDR1 KGHDR, CDR2 SFDVKD. The CDR3: CATSDPAGQYF. The DNA of the CDR3 is TGTGCCACCAGTGATCCAGCGGGCCAGTACTTC.

V usage is TRBV27 and J usage is TRBJ2-2; TRBD1 might be the D (5 bases). Germline V lookup: CDR1 MNHEY, CDR2 SMNVEV (reference sequence). The V end lost 2 bases, the J end lost 1 base, and 8 bases lay between the germline ends. This CDR3 contains 15 residues. In DNA form, the CDR3 reads TGTGCCAGCAGTTTAGTCCAGGGGAACACCGGGGAGCTGTTTTTT. This translates into CASSLVQGNTGELFF.

The chain employs TRBV6-1 and TRBJ1-5, with a weak D call TRBD1 (6 bases). The CDR3 contains 15 residues. V lost 0 bases to trimming and J lost 6 bases, with 12 bases between them. Germline assignment: CDR1 MNHNS and CDR2 SASEGT. In DNA form, the CDR3 reads TGTGCCAGCAGTGAAGCTTGGGGAGGGGGTCAGCCCCAGCATTTT. Protein: CASSEAWGGGQPQHF.

The sample holds one count of this clone. The rearrangement joins TRBV3-1 (or the pseudogene TRBV3-2) to TRBJ1-2; tentatively, D is TRBD1 (6 bases). Germline CDR1 LGHDT, CDR2 YNNKEL (reference sequence). The CDR3 runs 17 residues. V lost 3 bases, J lost 1 base, and 18 bases lay in between. This CDR3 is CASSHLRVGQYNYGYTF. CDR3 DNA sequence: TGTGCCAGCAGCCACCTACGCGTCGGACAGTATAACTATGGCTACACCTTC.

This rearrangement joins TRBV5-6 to TRBJ1-2, with D unresolved. The germline gives CDR1 SGHDT, CDR2 YYEEEE. This CDR3 has 14 amino acids. V lost 4 bases to trimming and J lost 4 bases, with 14 bases between them. The CDR3 protein is CASSRPRTTYGYTF. CDR3 nucleotide sequence: TGTGCCAGCAGCCGTCCAAGGACTACCTATGGCTACACCTTC.

This chain connects TRBV27 to TRBJ1-6; D call uncertain. The CDR3 sequence is 13 residues long. Per germline, CDR1 MNHEY and CDR2 SMNVEV (reference sequence). Trimming took off 0 bases at V and 9 bases at J, with 6 bases between the two ends. CDR3 loop: CASSLSPISPLHF. CDR3 coding DNA: TGTGCCAGCAGTTTATCCCCCATTTCACCCCTCCACTTT.

The rearrangement uses TRBV5-4 and TRBJ2-1; TRBD2 agrees at 7 bases. Germline V gene sequence: CDR1 SGHNT, CDR2 YYREEE (reference sequence). This CDR3 is built from 15 residues. Trimming at V came to 4 bases and at J to 1 base, leaving 5 bases not matched to a gene. CDR3 sequence reads: CASSPRGESYNEQFF. CDR3 bases: TGTGCCAGCAGCCCCCGGGGGGAGTCCTACAATGAGCAGTTCTTC.